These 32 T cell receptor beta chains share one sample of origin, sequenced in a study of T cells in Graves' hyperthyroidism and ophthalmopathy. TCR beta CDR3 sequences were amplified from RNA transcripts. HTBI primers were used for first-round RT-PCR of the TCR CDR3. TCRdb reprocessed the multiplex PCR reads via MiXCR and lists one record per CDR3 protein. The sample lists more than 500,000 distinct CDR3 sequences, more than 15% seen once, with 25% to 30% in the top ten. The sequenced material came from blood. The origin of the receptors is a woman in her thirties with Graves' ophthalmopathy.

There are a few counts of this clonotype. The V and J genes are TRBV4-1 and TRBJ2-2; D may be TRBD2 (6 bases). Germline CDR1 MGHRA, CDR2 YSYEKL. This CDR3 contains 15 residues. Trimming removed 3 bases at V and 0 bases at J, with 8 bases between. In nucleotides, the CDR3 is TGCGCCAGCAGCCATAGCGGAACGAACACCGGGGAGCTGTTTTTT. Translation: CASSHSGTNTGELFF.

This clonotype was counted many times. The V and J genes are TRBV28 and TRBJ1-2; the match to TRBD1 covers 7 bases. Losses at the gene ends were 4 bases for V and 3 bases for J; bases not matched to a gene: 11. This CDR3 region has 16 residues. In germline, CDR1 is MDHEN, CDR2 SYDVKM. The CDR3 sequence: CASSSTGHTGDYGYTF. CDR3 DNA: TGTGCCAGCAGTTCTACCGGACACACAGGGGACTATGGCTACACCTTC.

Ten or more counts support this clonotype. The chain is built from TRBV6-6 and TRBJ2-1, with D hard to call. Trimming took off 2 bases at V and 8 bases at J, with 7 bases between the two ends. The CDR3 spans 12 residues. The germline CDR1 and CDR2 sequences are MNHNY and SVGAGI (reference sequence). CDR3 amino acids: CASSYDPDEQFF. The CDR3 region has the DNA TGTGCCAGCAGTTACGACCCCGATGAGCAGTTCTTC.

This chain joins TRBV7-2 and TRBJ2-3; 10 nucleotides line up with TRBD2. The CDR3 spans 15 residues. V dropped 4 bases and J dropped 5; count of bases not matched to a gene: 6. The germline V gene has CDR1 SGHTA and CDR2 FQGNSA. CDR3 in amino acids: CASSSGLADKDTQYF. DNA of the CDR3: TGTGCCAGCAGCTCCGGACTAGCGGATAAAGATACGCAGTATTTT.

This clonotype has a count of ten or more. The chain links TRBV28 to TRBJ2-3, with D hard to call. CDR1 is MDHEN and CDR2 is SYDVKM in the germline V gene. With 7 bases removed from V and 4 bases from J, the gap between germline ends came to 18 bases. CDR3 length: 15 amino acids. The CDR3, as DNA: TGTGCCAGCACTACCTACCGGGCCAGGCCAGATACGCAGTATTTT. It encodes CASTTYRARPDTQYF.

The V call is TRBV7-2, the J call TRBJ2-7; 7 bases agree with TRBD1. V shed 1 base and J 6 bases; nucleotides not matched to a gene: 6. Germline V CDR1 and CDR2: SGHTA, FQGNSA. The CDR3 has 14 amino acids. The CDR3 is CASSLGQGLGEQYF. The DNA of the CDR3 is TGTGCCAGCAGCTTAGGACAGGGATTGGGCGAGCAGTACTTC.

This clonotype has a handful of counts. CDR3 bases: TGTGCCAGCAGCAAGAGGGGGGAATACGAGCAGTACTTC. Amino acid sequence: CASSKRGEYEQYF. This rearrangement joins TRBV12-3 or TRBV12-4 to TRBJ2-7; D may match TRBD1 or TRBD2 (6 bases each). The CDR3 is 13 residues long. V dropped 6 bases and J dropped 4 bases, with 13 bases sitting between them.

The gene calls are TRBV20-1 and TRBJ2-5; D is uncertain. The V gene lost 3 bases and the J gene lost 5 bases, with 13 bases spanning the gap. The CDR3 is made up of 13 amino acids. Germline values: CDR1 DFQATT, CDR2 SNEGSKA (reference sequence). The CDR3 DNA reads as TGCAGTGCTAGTGTAGGGTCCGGGGAGACCCAGTACTTC. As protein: CSASVGSGETQYF.

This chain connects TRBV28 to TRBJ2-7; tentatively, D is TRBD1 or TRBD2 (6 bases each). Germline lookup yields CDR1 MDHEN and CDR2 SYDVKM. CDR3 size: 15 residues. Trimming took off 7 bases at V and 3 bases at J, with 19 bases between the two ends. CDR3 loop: CASTPGGRTHYEQYF. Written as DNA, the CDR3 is TGTGCCAGCACCCCTGGGGGGCGCACCCACTACGAGCAGTACTTC. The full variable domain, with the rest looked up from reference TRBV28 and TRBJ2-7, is DVKVTQSSRYLVKRTGEKVFLECVQDMDHENMFWYRQDPGLGLRLIYFSYDVKMKEKGDIPEGYSVSREKKERFSLILESASTNQTSMYLCASTPGGRTHYEQYFGPGTRLTVT.

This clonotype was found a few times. DNA for the CDR3: TGTGCCTGGACGGAACAAGCGGGAGACCCGAACACCGGGGAGCTGTTTTTT. It is translated as CAWTEQAGDPNTGELFF. V is TRBV30 and J is TRBJ2-2; 8 nucleotides agree with TRBD2. Germline CDR1 and CDR2: GTSNPN and SVGIG (reference sequence). The J segment lost 0 bases and the V segment lost 4 bases, leaving 10 bases of the junction unmatched. The CDR3 length is 17 residues. The complete variable domain, with remaining parts taken from reference TRBV30 and TRBJ2-2, reads SQTIHQWPATLVQPVGSPLSLECTVEGTSNPNLYWYRQAAGRGLQLLFYSVGIGQISSEVPQNLSASRPQDRQFILSSKKLLLSDSGFYLCAWTEQAGDPNTGELFFGEGSRLTVL.

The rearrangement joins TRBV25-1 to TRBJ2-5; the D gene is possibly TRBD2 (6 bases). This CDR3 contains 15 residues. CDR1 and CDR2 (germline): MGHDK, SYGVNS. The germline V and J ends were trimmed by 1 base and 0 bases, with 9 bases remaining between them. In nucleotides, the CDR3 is TGTGCCAGCAGTGAATTAGGACTACACCAAGAGACCCAGTACTTC. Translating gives CASSELGLHQETQYF.

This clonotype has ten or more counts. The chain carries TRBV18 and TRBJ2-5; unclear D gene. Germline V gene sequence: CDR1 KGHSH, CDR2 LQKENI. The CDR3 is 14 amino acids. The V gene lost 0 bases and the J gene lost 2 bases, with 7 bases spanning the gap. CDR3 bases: TGTGCCAGCTCACCACCGTACAGACAAGAGACCCAGTACTTC. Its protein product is CASSPPYRQETQYF.

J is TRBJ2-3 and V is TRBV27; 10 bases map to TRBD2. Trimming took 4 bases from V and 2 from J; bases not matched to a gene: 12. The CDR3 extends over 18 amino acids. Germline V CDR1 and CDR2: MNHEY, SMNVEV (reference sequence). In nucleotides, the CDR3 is TGTGCCAGCAGTTCATACACTGTTAGCGGGAGGTACACAGATACGCAGTATTTT. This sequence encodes CASSSYTVSGRYTDTQYF.

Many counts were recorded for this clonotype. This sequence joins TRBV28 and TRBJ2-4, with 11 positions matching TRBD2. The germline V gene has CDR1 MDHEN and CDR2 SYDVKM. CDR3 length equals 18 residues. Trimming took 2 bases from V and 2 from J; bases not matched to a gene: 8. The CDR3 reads CASSLITSGSVTKNIQYF. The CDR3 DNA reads TGTGCCAGCAGTTTAATAACTAGCGGGAGTGTGACCAAAAACATTCAGTACTTC.

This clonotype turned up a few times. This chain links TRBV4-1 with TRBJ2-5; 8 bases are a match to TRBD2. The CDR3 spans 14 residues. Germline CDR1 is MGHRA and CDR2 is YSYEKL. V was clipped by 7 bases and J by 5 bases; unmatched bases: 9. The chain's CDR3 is CASTPVAGGETQYF. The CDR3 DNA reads TGCGCCAGCACCCCAGTTGCGGGGGGTGAGACCCAGTACTTC.

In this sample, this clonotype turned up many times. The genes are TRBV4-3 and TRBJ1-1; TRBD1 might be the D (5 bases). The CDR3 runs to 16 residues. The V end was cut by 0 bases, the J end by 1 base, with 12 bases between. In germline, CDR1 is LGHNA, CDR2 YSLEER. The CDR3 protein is CASSQDEGDPNTEAFF. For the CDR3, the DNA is TGCGCCAGCAGCCAAGATGAAGGGGATCCGAACACTGAAGCTTTCTTT.

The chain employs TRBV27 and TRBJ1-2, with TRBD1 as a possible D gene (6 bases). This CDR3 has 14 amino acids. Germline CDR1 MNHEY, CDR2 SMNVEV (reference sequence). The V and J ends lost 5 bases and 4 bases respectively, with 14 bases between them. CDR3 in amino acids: CASSPGGGSYGYTF. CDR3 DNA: TGTGCCAGCAGTCCCGGCGGGGGCAGCTATGGCTACACCTTC.

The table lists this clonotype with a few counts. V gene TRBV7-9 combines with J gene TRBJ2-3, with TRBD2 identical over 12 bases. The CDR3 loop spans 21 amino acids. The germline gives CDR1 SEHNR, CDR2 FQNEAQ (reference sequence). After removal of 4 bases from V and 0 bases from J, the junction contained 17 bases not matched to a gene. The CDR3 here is CASSYRRTGRLAGVSTDTQYF. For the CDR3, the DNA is TGTGCCAGCAGCTACCGCCGGACAGGGAGACTAGCGGGAGTTAGCACAGATACGCAGTATTTT.

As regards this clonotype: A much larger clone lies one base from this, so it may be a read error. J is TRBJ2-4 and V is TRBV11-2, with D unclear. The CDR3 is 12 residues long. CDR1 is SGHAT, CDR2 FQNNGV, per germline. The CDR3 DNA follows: TGTGCCAACAGCTTCGGGCAAAACATTCAGTACTTC. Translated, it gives CANSFGQNIQYF.

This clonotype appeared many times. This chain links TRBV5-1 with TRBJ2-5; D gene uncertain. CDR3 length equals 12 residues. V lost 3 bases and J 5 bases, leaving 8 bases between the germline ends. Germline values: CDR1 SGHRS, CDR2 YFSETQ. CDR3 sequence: CASSSSGETQYF. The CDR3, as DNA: TGCGCCAGCAGCTCTAGTGGGGAGACCCAGTACTTC.

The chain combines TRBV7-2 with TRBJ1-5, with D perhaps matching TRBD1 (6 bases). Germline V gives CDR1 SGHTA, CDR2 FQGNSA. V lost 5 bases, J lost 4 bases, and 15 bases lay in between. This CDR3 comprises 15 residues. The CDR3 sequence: CASSLVGGANQPQHF. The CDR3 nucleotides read TGTGCCAGCAGCCTCGTGGGGGGCGCGAATCAGCCCCAGCATTTT.

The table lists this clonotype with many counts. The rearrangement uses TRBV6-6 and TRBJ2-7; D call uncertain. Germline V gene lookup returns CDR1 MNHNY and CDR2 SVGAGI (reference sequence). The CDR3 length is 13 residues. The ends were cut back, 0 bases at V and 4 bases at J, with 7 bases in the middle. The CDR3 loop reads CASSYSVYYEQYF. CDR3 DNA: TGTGCCAGCAGTTACTCGGTCTATTACGAGCAGTACTTC.

CDR3 amino acids: CASSESPWQGRQPQHF. CDR3 nucleotides: TGTGCCAGCAGTGAAAGTCCCTGGCAGGGGAGACAGCCCCAGCATTTT. The chain uses TRBV6-1 and TRBJ1-5; possibly TRBD1 for D (6 bases). Germline CDR1 and CDR2: MNHNS and SASEGT. V lost 2 bases, J lost 7 bases, and 18 bases lay in between. The CDR3 is 16 amino acids.

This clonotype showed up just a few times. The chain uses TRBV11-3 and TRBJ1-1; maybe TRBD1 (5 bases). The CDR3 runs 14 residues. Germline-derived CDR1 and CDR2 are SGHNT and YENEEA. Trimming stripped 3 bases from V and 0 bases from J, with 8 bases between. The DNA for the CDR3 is TGTGCCAGCAGCTTGACAGACATGAACACTGAAGCTTTCTTT. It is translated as CASSLTDMNTEAFF.

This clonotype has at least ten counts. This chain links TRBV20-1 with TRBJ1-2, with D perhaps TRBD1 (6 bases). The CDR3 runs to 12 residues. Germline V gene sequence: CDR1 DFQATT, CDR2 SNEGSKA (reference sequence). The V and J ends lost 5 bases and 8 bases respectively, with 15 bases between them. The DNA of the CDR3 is TGCAGTGCTCAGCAGGGGACGGGCGGCTACACCTTC. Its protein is CSAQQGTGGYTF.

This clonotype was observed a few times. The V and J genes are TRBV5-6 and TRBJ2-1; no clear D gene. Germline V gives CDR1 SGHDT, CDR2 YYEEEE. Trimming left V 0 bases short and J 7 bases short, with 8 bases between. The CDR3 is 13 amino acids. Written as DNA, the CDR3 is TGTGCCAGCAGCTTGGTTGTGGTGAATGAGCAGTTCTTC. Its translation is CASSLVVVNEQFF. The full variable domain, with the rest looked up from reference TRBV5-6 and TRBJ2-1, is DAGVTQSPTHLIKTRGQQVTLRCSPKSGHDTVSWYQQALGQGPQFIFQYYEEEERQRGNFPDRFSGHQFPNYSSELNVNALLLGDSALYLCASSLVVVNEQFFGPGTRLTVL.

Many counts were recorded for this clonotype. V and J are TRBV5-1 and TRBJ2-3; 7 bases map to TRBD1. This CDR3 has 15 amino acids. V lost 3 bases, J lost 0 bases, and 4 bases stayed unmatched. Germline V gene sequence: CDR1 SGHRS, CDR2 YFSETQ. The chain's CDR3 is CASSSGQASTDTQYF. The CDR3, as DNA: TGCGCCAGCAGCTCAGGACAGGCTAGCACAGATACGCAGTATTTT.

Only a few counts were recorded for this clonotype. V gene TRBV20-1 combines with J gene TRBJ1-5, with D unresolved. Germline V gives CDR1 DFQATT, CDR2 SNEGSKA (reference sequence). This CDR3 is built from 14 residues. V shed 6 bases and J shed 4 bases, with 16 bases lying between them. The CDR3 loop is CSATQQWMNQPQHF. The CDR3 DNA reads TGCAGTGCCACCCAGCAGTGGATGAATCAGCCCCAGCATTTT.

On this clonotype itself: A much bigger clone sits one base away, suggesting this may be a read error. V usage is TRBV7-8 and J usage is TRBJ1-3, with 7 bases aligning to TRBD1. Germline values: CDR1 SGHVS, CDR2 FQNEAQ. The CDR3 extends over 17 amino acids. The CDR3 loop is CSSSLAGQNRRRNTIYF. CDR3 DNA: TGTTCCAGCAGCTTAGCGGGACAGAATAGGCGACGAAACACCATATATTTT.

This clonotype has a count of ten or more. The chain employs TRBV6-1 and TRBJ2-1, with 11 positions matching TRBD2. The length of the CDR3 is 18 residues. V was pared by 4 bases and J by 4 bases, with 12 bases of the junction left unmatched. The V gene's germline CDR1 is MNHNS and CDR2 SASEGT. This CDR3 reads CASSVAQIAGGLYNEQFF. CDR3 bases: TGTGCCAGCAGTGTGGCACAAATAGCGGGAGGGCTTTACAATGAGCAGTTCTTC.

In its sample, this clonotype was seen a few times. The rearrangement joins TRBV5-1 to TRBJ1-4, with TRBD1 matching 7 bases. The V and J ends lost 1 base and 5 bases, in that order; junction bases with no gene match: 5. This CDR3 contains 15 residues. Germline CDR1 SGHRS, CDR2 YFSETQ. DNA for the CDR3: TGCGCCAGCAGCTTGTATGGGACAGCGAATGAAAAACTGTTTTTT. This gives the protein CASSLYGTANEKLFF. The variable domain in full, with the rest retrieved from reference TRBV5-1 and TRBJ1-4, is KAGVTQTPRYLIKTRGQQVTLSCSPISGHRSVSWYQQTPGQGLQFLFEYFSETQRNKGNFPGRFSGRQFSNSRSEMNVSTLELGDSALYLCASSLYGTANEKLFFGSGTQLSVL.

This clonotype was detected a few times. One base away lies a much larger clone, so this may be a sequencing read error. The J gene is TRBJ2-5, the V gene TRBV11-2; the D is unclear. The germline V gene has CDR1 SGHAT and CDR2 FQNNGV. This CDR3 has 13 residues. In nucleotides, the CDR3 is TGTGCCAGGAGCTTAGTCGGCCAAGAGACCCAGTACTTC. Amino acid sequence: CARSLVGQETQYF.